Listed below are T cell receptor beta chains from one sample, sequenced in a study of beta chain features in type 1 diabetes. Sequenced by immunoSEQ multiplex PCR; TCRdb stores in-frame clones only, minus some. The sample gives 150,000 to 190,000 clones, about a tenth of which show up once; less than 0.5% is in the top ten. Sequencing was done on a sample of central memory CD4+ T cells from blood. The receptor set was obtained from a man younger than 45 with type 1 diabetes. CDR3s leave out the opening cysteine and the closing phenylalanine or tryptophan. Expanded clones are given a class, and other clones once, few, many or no size at all.

NA | TRBJ2-7 | TRBV29-1 | SVETSRDYEQY
NA | TRBJ2-1 | TRBV18 | ASSPQQDYNEQF
NA | TRBJ2-7 | TRBV2 | ASTPRAYEQY
NA | TRBJ2-1 | TRBV19 | ASSMKPSALYNEQF
few | TRBJ2-3 | TRBV5-4 | ASSRPGSDTDTQY
NA | TRBJ2-5 | TRBV30 | AWSVKGIGETQY
few | TRBJ1-1 | TRBV2 | ASSETGSNTEAF
few | TRBJ2-1 | TRBV6-1 | ASSEAEREIEQF
NA | TRBJ2-7 | TRBV10-3 | AIRELGTSGDEQY
NA | TRBJ2-5 | TRBV2 | ASSDRQVLY
few | TRBJ2-1 | TRBV5-1 | ASSLLTQDVNEQF
many | TRBJ2-4 | TRBV18 | ASSQRLADIQY
few | TRBJ2-3 | TRBV5-1 | ASRRQGGTDTQY